The 24 T cell receptor beta chains in this list originate from one sample, sequenced in a study of identical twins. TCRdb re-called the 5' RACE reads through MiXCR, storing one row per CDR3 protein. Among around 140,000 distinct CDR3 sequences listed, roughly 3.3% were seen once. The sample consisted of memory T cells sorted from blood. Receptor source: a young man in good health.

This clonotype has a count of ten or more. The chain combines TRBV11-1 with TRBJ2-3, with D possibly TRBD1 on 5 matching bases. Per germline, CDR1 SGHAT and CDR2 FQDESV (reference sequence). Trimming cost V 2 bases and J 2 bases, with 11 bases left between them. This CDR3 is built from 15 residues. In DNA form, the CDR3 reads TGTGCCAGCAGCTTAAGTCCCAGGGTCACAGATACGCAGTATTTT. Protein sequence: CASSLSPRVTDTQYF.

This clonotype was seen repeatedly, ten times or more. As DNA, the CDR3 is TGTGCCAGCAGCCGCCCTGGGACAGGCGGGCAGTACGTC. This encodes CASSRPGTGGQYV. The gene calls are TRBV27 and TRBJ2-7, with 8 bases aligning to TRBD1. V trimming: 6 bases; J trimming: 9 bases; junction bases outside the gene matches: 10. CDR3 length equals 13 residues. The germline V gene has CDR1 MNHEY and CDR2 SMNVEV (reference sequence).

This clonotype was recorded many times. V and J are TRBV27 and TRBJ2-1; D not resolved. CDR3 length: 14 amino acids. CDR1 and CDR2 (germline): MNHEY, SMNVEV (reference sequence). Between the trimmed V and J ends, which lost 6 bases and 7 bases, there was a span of 16 bases. The CDR3, as DNA: TGTGCCAGCAGGGAGTACGAACCTGCTAATGAGCAGTTCTTC. Its protein is CASREYEPANEQFF.

This clonotype was detected ten times or more. The chain carries TRBV20-1 and TRBJ1-2; no clear D. CDR3 size: 14 residues. The V end lost 3 bases, the J end lost 5 bases, and 16 bases lay between the germline ends. CDR1 and CDR2 from the germline V gene are DFQATT and SNEGSKA (reference sequence). In DNA form, the CDR3 reads TGCAGTGCTAGGGCGGGTTCACTATCATATGGCTACACCTTC. It translates to CSARAGSLSYGYTF.

This clonotype was found many times. The chain joins TRBV5-1 to TRBJ2-2; perhaps TRBD2 as D (6 bases). In germline, CDR1 is SGHRS, CDR2 YFSETQ. The CDR3 has 15 residues. Trimming took off 0 bases at V and 5 bases at J, with 11 bases between the two ends. DNA of the CDR3: TGCGCCAGCAGCTTGGTGGGACTCAGGACCGGGGAGCTGTTTTTT. It specifies CASSLVGLRTGELFF.

The sample holds many counts of this clonotype. The CDR3 sequence is CSVEVSPQETQYF. Here the CDR3 DNA reads TGCAGCGTTGAAGTAAGCCCCCAAGAGACCCAGTACTTC. This chain links TRBV29-1 with TRBJ2-5; no firm D call. Trimming stripped 1 base from V and 1 base from J, with 7 bases between. Germline V gene data show CDR1 as SQVTM and CDR2 as ANQGSEA. CDR3 length equals 13 residues.

This clonotype was detected ten times or more. The chain combines TRBV7-2 with TRBJ2-7, with D maybe TRBD1 (6 bases). Germline V CDR1 and CDR2: SGHTA, FQGNSA. The CDR3 spans 13 residues. Trimming removed 5 bases at V and 2 bases at J, with 10 bases between. CDR3 region: CASSGQGPYEQYF. CDR3 nucleotides: TGTGCCAGCAGCGGGCAGGGGCCCTACGAGCAGTACTTC.

This clonotype was counted at least ten times. The chain couples TRBV5-6 to TRBJ2-1; 12 bases are a match to TRBD2. Losses at the gene ends were 1 base for V and 12 bases for J; bases not matched to a gene: 8. The CDR3 is made up of 15 amino acids. CDR1 SGHDT and CDR2 YYEEEE come from the germline V gene. The CDR3 is CASSLPGLAGTAQFF. CDR3 nucleotides: TGTGCCAGCAGCTTGCCCGGACTAGCGGGAACGGCGCAGTTCTTC.

V gene TRBV5-1 combines with J gene TRBJ2-5, with TRBD1 matching over 7 bases. The CDR3 contains 13 residues. V shed 6 bases, J shed 2 bases, and the junction held 4 bases outside the gene matches. The germline CDR1 and CDR2 sequences are SGHRS and YFSETQ. The CDR3, as DNA: TGCGCCAGCACTAAGGGGGCTCAAGAGACCCAGTACTTC. Translating gives CASTKGAQETQYF.

There are many counts of this clonotype. The V gene is TRBV4-2, the J gene TRBJ1-6, with D perhaps matching TRBD1 (5 bases). The CDR3 totals 15 residues. Germline V gives CDR1 LGHNA, CDR2 YNFKEQ. V was shortened by 1 base and J by 7 bases, with 11 bases between the two germline ends. The CDR3 region has the DNA TGTGCCAGCAGCCAAGTAGCGGGGCGCAATTCACCCCTCCACTTT. Its protein is CASSQVAGRNSPLHF.

The table lists this clonotype with many counts. The rearrangement uses TRBV5-1 and TRBJ2-3, with D possibly TRBD1 on 5 matching bases. The CDR3 sequence is 15 residues long. Germline values: CDR1 SGHRS, CDR2 YFSETQ. V shed 5 bases and J shed 1 base, with 14 bases lying between them. CDR3 region: CASRSKGLGTDTQYF. The CDR3 DNA sequence: TGCGCCAGCAGGAGCAAGGGGTTAGGCACAGATACGCAGTATTTT.

Ten or more counts support this clonotype. V usage is TRBV12-3 or TRBV12-4 and J usage is TRBJ2-5, with 10 bases that match TRBD2. J gave up 5 bases and V 4 bases, and 4 bases lay outside the gene matches. The CDR3 is 14 amino acids. CDR3 in amino acids: CASSSASGGETQYF. For the CDR3, the DNA is TGTGCCAGCAGTTCCGCTAGCGGGGGCGAGACCCAGTACTTC.

The sample holds a few counts of this clonotype. Here the CDR3 DNA reads TGTGCCAGTAGTATTGCCAGGGTCTACGAGCAGTACGTC. Translating it yields CASSIARVYEQYV. The chain links TRBV19 to TRBJ2-7; D might be TRBD1 (5 bases). The CDR3 covers 13 residues. Trimming stripped 3 bases from V and 3 bases from J, with 9 bases between. CDR1 and CDR2 (germline): LNHDA, SQIVND (reference sequence).

In its sample, this clonotype was seen many times. This chain joins TRBV7-2 and TRBJ2-1, with 16 positions matching TRBD2. The CDR3 spans 16 residues. Germline trimming cut 5 bases from V and 9 bases from J; bases unmatched to any gene: 7. From germline, CDR1 is SGHTA and CDR2 FQGNSA. The CDR3 nucleotides are TGTGCCAGCAGCCAGGGACTAGCGGGAGGGCCTGGTGAGCAGTTCTTC. The encoded protein is CASSQGLAGGPGEQFF.

There are a few counts of this clonotype. This chain links TRBV15 with TRBJ2-1, with 7 bases lining up with TRBD1. The CDR3 is 13 amino acids. Trimming removed 0 bases from V and 14 bases from J; junction bases left unmatched: 7. From germline, CDR1 is LNHNV and CDR2 YYDKDF (reference sequence). The CDR3 DNA follows: TGTGCCACCAGCAGAGAACTGACAGGGTCGGAGTTCTTC. It yields the protein CATSRELTGSEFF.

This clonotype appeared many times. This chain joins TRBV6-1 and TRBJ2-1; D not resolved. The CDR3 sequence is 10 residues long. Trimming pared 7 bases from V and 9 bases from J, leaving 7 bases between. Germline V gives CDR1 MNHNS, CDR2 SASEGT. The chain's CDR3 is CASMLGEQFF. CDR3 sequence (DNA): TGTGCCAGCATGCTTGGTGAGCAGTTCTTC.

This clonotype has ten or more counts. The chain couples TRBV5-1 to TRBJ2-7; 14 positions match TRBD2. J lost 3 bases, V lost 4 bases, and 6 bases had no gene match. Germline lookup yields CDR1 SGHRS and CDR2 YFSETQ. This CDR3 comprises 16 residues. The CDR3 nucleotides are TGCGCCAGCAGCCCCGTGGGACTAGCGGGAGACTACGAGCAGTACTTC. This encodes CASSPVGLAGDYEQYF.

Ten or more counts support this clonotype. The chain's CDR3 is CSANGDRETYGYTF. CDR3 nucleotide sequence: TGCAGCGCTAATGGGGACAGAGAAACCTATGGCTACACCTTC. This rearrangement joins TRBV29-1 to TRBJ1-2, with 7 bases that match TRBD1. The V and J ends lost 7 bases and 4 bases, in that order; junction bases with no gene match: 12. In germline, CDR1 is SQVTM, CDR2 ANQGSEA. This CDR3 contains 14 residues.

For this clonotype: This may stem from a read error, because a much larger clone lies one nucleotide away. This CDR3 is missing its conserved last phenylalanine or tryptophan, likely due to a read error. V is TRBV27 and J is TRBJ1-2; tentative D call: TRBD1 (5 bases). The CDR3 has 12 residues. Trimming stripped 6 bases from V and 8 bases from J, with 13 bases between. Germline CDR1 MNHEY, CDR2 SMNVEV (reference sequence). The CDR3 loop is CASRWGAGGYTY. The CDR3, as DNA: TGTGCCAGCAGATGGGGCGCTGGGGGCTACACCTAC.

This clonotype was observed many times. The chain has TRBV3-1 and TRBJ1-6; D is unclear. Germline V gene lookup returns CDR1 LGHDT and CDR2 YNNKEL (reference sequence). The CDR3 loop spans 13 amino acids. The V end lost 7 bases, the J end lost 6 bases, and 10 bases lay between the germline ends. Written as DNA, the CDR3 is TGTGCCAGCACCGGACGGAGTAATTCACCCCTCCACTTT. Its translation is CASTGRSNSPLHF. Full variable domain (outside the CDR3, taken from reference TRBV3-1 and TRBJ1-6): DTAVSQTPKYLVTQMGNDKSIKCEQNLGHDTMYWYKQDSKKFLKIMFSYNNKELIINETVPNRFSPKSPDKAHLNLHINSLELGDSAVYFCASTGRSNSPLHFGNGTRLTVT.

In its sample, this clonotype was seen many times. The chain uses TRBV6-1 and TRBJ2-1; D may be TRBD1 or TRBD2 (7 bases each). Trimming removed 6 bases at V and 6 bases at J, with 18 bases between. CDR1 MNHNS and CDR2 SASEGT come from the germline V gene. The CDR3 is made up of 15 amino acids. This chain's CDR3 is CASRRGGGRGNEQFF. The CDR3 DNA follows: TGTGCCAGCAGGAGAGGGGGCGGGAGAGGCAATGAGCAGTTCTTC.

The sample holds many counts of this clonotype. DNA of the CDR3: TGTGCCAGCTCACCGCCGGGGACAGGGGAAACCGGGGAGCTGTTTTTT. This gives the protein CASSPPGTGETGELFF. J is TRBJ2-2 and V is TRBV18; 10 nucleotides agree with TRBD1. Germline V gene sequence: CDR1 KGHSH, CDR2 LQKENI. The CDR3 totals 16 residues. V shed 3 bases, J shed 5 bases, and the junction held 6 bases outside the gene matches.

This clonotype was observed many times. The CDR3 spells CASSQGKGTGANEQFF. As DNA, the CDR3 is TGCGCCAGCAGCCAAGGAAAAGGGACAGGGGCAAATGAGCAGTTCTTC. The J gene is TRBJ2-1, the V gene TRBV4-3; 10 bases agree with TRBD1. The CDR3 sequence is 16 residues long. Germline V gene sequence: CDR1 LGHNA, CDR2 YSLEER. V shed 1 base and J 7 bases; nucleotides not matched to a gene: 7.

The sample holds many counts of this clonotype. This chain uses TRBV6-4 with TRBJ2-1; 12 bases are a match to TRBD2. Trimming took 0 bases from V and 9 from J; bases not matched to a gene: 6. The length of the CDR3 is 16 residues. In germline, CDR1 is MRHNA, CDR2 SNTAGT. The CDR3 bases are TGTGCCAGCAGTGACTCCACTAGCGGGAGGTCGGGTGAGCAGTTCTTC. As protein: CASSDSTSGRSGEQFF.